The clone carrying this T cell receptor beta chain showed up just a few times. Germline V gene sequence: CDR1 SQVTM, CDR2 ANQGSEA. Trimming at V came to 7 bases and at J to 7 bases, leaving 13 bases not matched to a gene. The length of the CDR3 is 16 residues. Participants were aged roughly 18 to 89 years, lived in under 30 US areas, and enrolled virtually. This sample is part of a study of blood T cell repertoires in COVID-19. Study-wide context: T cells, B-cell-depleted T cells, or PBMCs provided the cDNA or gDNA that served as material.

Some clones are missing from TCRdb's copy, which holds only in-frame ones; the method was immunoSEQ multiplex PCR. The data hold under 450,000 clones, with under 85% observed a single time. The sequence derives from a woman aged 50 to 60 who had recovered from COVID-19. Sequenced input: PBMCs or T cells enriched from blood (not recorded which). The chain employs TRBV29-1 and TRBJ2-1, with TRBD2 matching 13 bases. This CDR3 is CSARGTSGAYQNEQFF. CDR3 sequence (DNA): TGCAGCGCCCGAGGGACTAGCGGGGCCTACCAAAATGAGCAGTTCTTC.